These 22 T cell receptor beta chains came from one sample sequenced in a study of T cell responses to AZD1222 COVID-19 vaccine. TCRdb's table, derived via immunoSEQ multiplex PCR, lists solely in-frame clones and lacks some. Here the sample spans roughly 93,000 clones, roughly 86% being singletons. Sequenced here: peripheral blood, sampled on day 0 of MenACWY control vaccination. Every receptor here comes from an adult in good health.

This rearrangement joins TRBV5-1 to TRBJ1-1, with 7 bases lining up with TRBD1. V trimming: 4 bases; J trimming: 2 bases; junction bases outside the gene matches: 11. Germline lookup yields CDR1 SGHRS and CDR2 YFSETQ. The CDR3 has 16 amino acids. As DNA, the CDR3 is TGCGCCAGCAGCCCACAGGGGCAAGGGGTTAACACTGAAGCTTTCTTT. This codes for CASSPQGQGVNTEAFF.

The rearrangement uses TRBV7-2 and TRBJ2-7, with a tentative D call TRBD1 (7 bases). The CDR3 is made up of 16 amino acids. The V gene lost 5 bases and the J gene lost 0 bases, with 17 bases spanning the gap. The germline V gene has CDR1 SGHTA and CDR2 FQGNSA. This CDR3 is CASSPSTGRISYEQYF. In DNA form, the CDR3 reads TGTGCCAGCAGCCCATCGACAGGGAGGATCTCCTACGAGCAGTACTTC.

The sample holds one count of this clone. This chain uses TRBV5-1 with TRBJ1-1; TRBD1 matches at 8 bases. The V gene end was trimmed by 4 bases and the J gene end by 1 base; junction bases not matched to a gene: 6. Germline values: CDR1 SGHRS, CDR2 YFSETQ. The CDR3 spans 15 residues. CDR3 in amino acids: CASSPDGQGNTEAFF. In nucleotides, the CDR3 is TGCGCCAGCAGCCCTGACGGACAGGGGAACACTGAAGCTTTCTTT. Combining the CDR3 with reference TRBV5-1 and TRBJ1-1 gives the whole variable domain KAGVTQTPRYLIKTRGQQVTLSCSPISGHRSVSWYQQTPGQGLQFLFEYFSETQRNKGNFPGRFSGRQFSNSRSEMNVSTLELGDSALYLCASSPDGQGNTEAFFGQGTRLTVV.

J is TRBJ1-4 and V is TRBV4-1; TRBD1 aligns across 9 bases. J was trimmed by 7 bases and V by 1 base; bases with no gene match: 4. The CDR3 is made up of 15 amino acids. Germline CDR1 and CDR2: MGHRA and YSYEKL. The CDR3 bases are TGCGCCAGCAGCCAAGTCCCGGACAGGGGTGAAAAACTGTTTTTT. Translating it yields CASSQVPDRGEKLFF.

The rearrangement links TRBV2 to TRBJ1-1, with TRBD1 as a possible D gene (6 bases). Germline CDR1 reads SNHLY; CDR2 reads FYNNEI. This CDR3 comprises 14 residues. V was trimmed by 5 bases and J by 1 base, leaving 11 bases between them. CDR3 sequence: CASSFTGQNTEAFF. CDR3 sequence (DNA): TGTGCCAGCAGTTTTACAGGGCAGAACACTGAAGCTTTCTTT.

The table lists this clone with a few counts. The V call is TRBV7-9, the J call TRBJ2-2, with 7 bases that match TRBD2. The CDR3 runs 13 residues. After removal of 4 bases from V and 6 bases from J, the junction contained 2 bases not matched to a gene. CDR1 SEHNR and CDR2 FQNEAQ come from the germline V gene (reference sequence). The CDR3 loop is CASSWAGAGELFF. CDR3 DNA: TGTGCCAGCAGCTGGGCGGGGGCCGGGGAGCTGTTTTTT.

This chain joins TRBV7-2 and TRBJ1-5; no definite D call. Germline-derived CDR1 and CDR2 are SGHTA and FQGNSA. The CDR3 is 13 amino acids. V lost 8 bases and J 0 bases, leaving 8 bases between the germline ends. The CDR3 coding sequence is TGTGCCAGCGGGTCGTATAGCAATCAGCCCCAGCATTTT. It encodes CASGSYSNQPQHF. The whole variable domain, remainder taken from reference TRBV7-2 and TRBJ1-5, is GAGVSQSPSNKVTEKGKDVELRCDPISGHTALYWYRQSLGQGLEFLIYFQGNSAPDKSGLPSDRFSAERTGGSVSTLTIQRTQQEDSAVYLCASGSYSNQPQHFGDGTRLSIL.

The rearrangement joins TRBV4-3 to TRBJ1-5; 7 bases are shared with TRBD1. This CDR3 is built from 19 residues. V was pared by 5 bases and J by 0 bases, with 16 bases of the junction left unmatched. Per the germline V gene, CDR1 is LGHNA and CDR2 is YSLEER. The CDR3 spells CASSVRGADRSYSNQPQHF. The DNA for the CDR3 is TGCGCCAGCAGCGTCCGGGGGGCGGACAGGTCCTATAGCAATCAGCCCCAGCATTTT.

The chain joins TRBV6-2 or TRBV6-3 to TRBJ2-2; D remains unclear. Trimming stripped 0 bases from V and 15 bases from J, with 8 bases between. Germline V CDR1 and CDR2: MNHEY, SVGEGT. This CDR3 has 11 amino acids. The CDR3, as DNA: TGTGCCAGCAGTTACTCAGGGTGGATGTTTTTT. As protein: CASSYSGWMFF.

This rearrangement joins TRBV18 to TRBJ1-2; a possible D gene is TRBD1 (5 bases). Germline CDR1 KGHSH, CDR2 LQKENI. The CDR3 is made up of 11 amino acids. V lost 5 bases and J 6 bases, leaving 7 bases between the germline ends. In DNA form, the CDR3 reads TGTGCCAGCTCAGCAGGGAATGGCTACACCTTC. It is translated as CASSAGNGYTF.

This clone was counted once. As DNA, the CDR3 is TGCAGCGTTGTCAGGAACACTGAAGCTTTCTTT. Residues: CSVVRNTEAFF. This chain links TRBV29-1 with TRBJ1-1, with unresolved D. CDR1 and CDR2 from the germline V gene are SQVTM and ANQGSEA. The CDR3 loop spans 11 amino acids. Trimming cost V 4 bases and J 1 base, with 4 bases left between them.

Notes on this clone: Relative to the germline gene, one junction end is altered; a read error may explain this. V usage is TRBV7-7 and J usage is TRBJ2-2, with TRBD1 matching 10 bases. Germline V gene data show CDR1 as SSHAT and CDR2 as FNYEAQ (reference sequence). The CDR3 is 15 residues long. Here the CDR3 DNA reads TGTGCTAGCAGCCCAGACAGGGGGCTTACCGGGGAGCTGTTTTTT. Translation gives CASSPDRGLTGELFF.

The chain joins TRBV4-2 to TRBJ2-1, with 13 bases matching TRBD2. Germline CDR1 and CDR2: LGHNA and YNFKEQ. J was trimmed by 6 bases and V by 5 bases; bases with no gene match: 10. The CDR3 extends over 17 amino acids. CDR3 in DNA: TGTGCCAGCAGCTCCCGACTAGCGGGGGGAATGGGCAATGAGCAGTTCTTC. This codes for CASSSRLAGGMGNEQFF.

This clone appeared a single time. V and J are TRBV27 and TRBJ2-7, with D possibly called TRBD1 or TRBD2 (5 bases each). Looked up from germline, CDR1 is MNHEY and CDR2 is SMNVEV (reference sequence). The CDR3 has 12 amino acids. Trimming left V 6 bases short and J 4 bases short, with 10 bases between. CDR3 residues: CASRAGTYEQYF. Written as DNA, the CDR3 is TGTGCCAGCAGGGCAGGGACGTACGAGCAGTACTTC.

The rearrangement uses TRBV12-3 or TRBV12-4 and TRBJ1-3; unclear D gene. The CDR3 contains 12 residues. V shed 2 bases and J shed 4 bases, with 3 bases lying between them. CDR3 amino acids: CASSLTGNTIYF. In DNA, the CDR3 is TGTGCCAGCAGTTTAACCGGAAACACCATATATTTT.

This clone was counted between two and nine times. V usage is TRBV4-2 and J usage is TRBJ2-1, with 13 bases identical to TRBD2. CDR3 length equals 23 residues. V shed 1 base, J shed 7 bases, and the junction held 25 bases outside the gene matches. CDR1 and CDR2 (germline): LGHNA, YNFKEQ. CDR3 sequence reads: CASSQGPQYLYTSGGALGNEQFF. CDR3 nucleotides: TGTGCCAGCAGCCAAGGCCCCCAATACCTCTACACTAGCGGGGGGGCTCTCGGGAATGAGCAGTTCTTC.

V usage is TRBV6-2 or TRBV6-3 and J usage is TRBJ1-1; D is unresolved. The ends were cut back, 5 bases at V and 7 bases at J, with 5 bases in the middle. In germline, CDR1 is MNHEY, CDR2 SVGEGT. The CDR3 has 10 amino acids. CDR3 bases: TGTGCCAGCAGTCAACATGAAGCTTTCTTT. Translated: CASSQHEAFF.

The table lists this clone with a count of one. CDR3 loop: CASSLVWRGDTQYF. The CDR3 DNA is TGTGCCAGCAGCTTAGTCTGGCGGGGAGATACGCAGTATTTT. V and J are TRBV7-2 and TRBJ2-3; a possible D gene is TRBD2 (6 bases). Looked up from germline, CDR1 is SGHTA and CDR2 is FQGNSA. The V end lost 1 base, the J end lost 5 bases, and 10 bases lay between the germline ends. CDR3 length equals 14 residues.

V is TRBV6-2 or TRBV6-3 and J is TRBJ1-5; 8 nucleotides align to TRBD1. CDR3 length: 15 amino acids. V gave up 5 bases and J gave up 0 bases; unmatched junction bases: 3. Germline CDR1 reads MNHEY; CDR2 reads SVGEGT. CDR3 bases: TGTGCCAGCAGTCGACAGGGGTATAGCAATCAGCCCCAGCATTTT. Amino acid sequence: CASSRQGYSNQPQHF.

The chain combines TRBV27 with TRBJ2-3, with TRBD2 identical over 9 bases. This CDR3 has 17 residues. Germline V gene lookup returns CDR1 MNHEY and CDR2 SMNVEV (reference sequence). V shed 1 base and J 1 base; nucleotides not matched to a gene: 6. CDR3 coding DNA: TGTGCCAGCAGTTTATTAGGGCGGGGGGGCGGCACAGATACGCAGTATTTT. This gives the protein CASSLLGRGGGTDTQYF.

J is TRBJ1-3 and V is TRBV19; TRBD1 might be the D (5 bases). The germline CDR1 and CDR2 sequences are LNHDA and SQIVND (reference sequence). This CDR3 is 15 amino acids long. V was clipped by 5 bases and J by 0 bases, with 11 bases between them. CDR3 region: CASSPTDHSGNTIYF. Written as DNA, the CDR3 is TGTGCCAGTAGTCCGACAGATCACTCTGGAAACACCATATATTTT.

The chain combines TRBV5-1 with TRBJ2-1; D is ambiguous. CDR1 is SGHRS, CDR2 YFSETQ, per germline. This CDR3 has 13 amino acids. V shed 5 bases and J shed 4 bases, with 10 bases lying between them. CDR3 residues: CASRRTEYNEQFF. CDR3 in DNA: TGCGCCAGCAGACGTACAGAGTACAATGAGCAGTTCTTC.